Listed below are T cell receptor beta chains from one sample, sequenced in a study of blood T cell repertoires in COVID-19. Profiling relied on immunoSEQ multiplex PCR, and the TCRdb table lists in-frame clones only, not all of them. The sample shows 200,000 to 300,000 clones, approximately 88% of them seen only once. The sequenced material came from PBMCs or T cells enriched from blood (not recorded which). The receptor set was obtained from a woman in her thirties or forties with acute COVID-19. Each CDR3 is given with its conserved first and last residue. Fields, in order: clone size, V gene, J gene, D gene, CDR3 protein, CDR3 DNA. A D gene is named only where the DNA matches it firmly. Rows give clone size only sometimes, using once, few, many, or a class for an expanded clone.

>.|TRBV5-1|TRBJ2-7|TRBD1
CASSLEGAGRNEQYF
TGCGCCAGCAGCTTGGAGGGGGCCGGCAGGAACGAGCAGTACTTC
>.|TRBV11-2|TRBJ2-7|.
CASSPMDSSYEQYF
TGTGCCAGCAGCCCCATGGACAGTAGCTACGAGCAGTACTTC
>.|TRBV7-8|TRBJ2-1|.
CASSQAGAYNEQFF
TGTGCCAGCAGCCAGGCGGGCGCCTACAATGAGCAGTTCTTC
>once|TRBV7-9|TRBJ1-2|.
CASSSGQSNYGYTF
TGTGCCAGCAGCTCGGGACAATCCAACTATGGCTACACCTTC
>.|TRBV4-1|TRBJ1-3|.
CASSPRIGNTIYF
TGCGCCAGCAGCCCCAGGATTGGAAACACCATATATTTT
>.|TRBV27|TRBJ1-2|.
CASSLSASSSGTYGYTF
TGTGCCAGCAGTTTATCGGCAAGCTCGTCAGGAACCTATGGCTACACCTTC
>.|TRBV3-1/TRBV3-2|TRBJ2-1|.
CASSQDSPNSEQFF
TGTGCCAGCAGCCAAGATTCACCAAATAGTGAGCAGTTCTTC
>.|TRBV10-3|TRBJ2-7|.
CATGGREGDEQYF
TGTGCCACTGGTGGGCGGGAAGGGGACGAGCAGTACTTC
>.|TRBV3-1/TRBV3-2|TRBJ2-1|TRBD2
CASSRSTSLAYNEQFF
TGTGCCAGCAGCCGTTCGACTAGCTTGGCCTACAATGAGCAGTTCTTC
>.|TRBV7-3|TRBJ2-2|TRBD2
CASSSSTSAYTGELFF
TGTGCCAGCAGCTCCTCGACTAGCGCATACACCGGGGAGCTGTTTTTT
>.|TRBV3-1/TRBV3-2|TRBJ1-2|.
CASSSQGGHYGYTF
TGTGCCAGCAGCAGTCAGGGTGGGCACTATGGCTACACCTTC
>.|TRBV24-1|TRBJ1-4|.
CATSDSQGWNEKLFF
TGTGCCACCAGTGACTCACAGGGATGGAATGAAAAACTGTTTTTT
>.|TRBV5-1|TRBJ1-1|.
CASSLQEGVAFF
TGCGCCAGCAGCTTACAGGAGGGTGTGGCTTTCTTT
>.|TRBV28|TRBJ2-2|.
CASTEQNTGELFF
TGTGCCAGCACCGAGCAAAACACCGGGGAGCTGTTTTTT
>.|TRBV7-2|TRBJ1-2|.
CASSRKVSQDHGYTF
TGTGCCAGCAGCCGTAAGGTCTCGCAGGATCATGGCTACACCTTC
>.|TRBV24-1|TRBJ2-3|TRBD2
CATSDQRTSGVTQYF
TGTGCCACCAGTGATCAGCGGACTAGCGGTGTTACGCAGTATTTT
>few|TRBV4-1|TRBJ2-2|TRBD2
CASSHASGRYTGELFF
TGCGCCAGCAGCCACGCTAGCGGGAGATACACCGGGGAGCTGTTTTTT
>.|TRBV7-2|TRBJ1-1|TRBD1
CASSFRGGLGTEAFF
TGTGCCAGCAGCTTTCGAGGGGGCTTGGGAACTGAAGCTTTCTTT
>.|TRBV12-3/TRBV12-4|TRBJ1-1|.
CASSFAGTEAFF
TGTGCCAGCAGTTTTGCCGGGACTGAAGCTTTCTTT
>.|TRBV18|TRBJ1-6|TRBD1
CASSPGQGYSPLHF
TGTGCCAGCTCCCCCGGACAGGGGTATTCACCCCTCCACTTT
>.|TRBV7-3|TRBJ2-1|TRBD1
CASSPQGGGGYNEQFF
TGTGCCAGCAGCCCCCAAGGGGGCGGAGGATACAATGAGCAGTTCTTC